This TCR beta chain was obtained from a study of blood T cell repertoires in COVID-19. Background on the study: In each case, the material was cDNA or gDNA derived from T cells, B-cell-depleted T cells, or PBMCs.

The CDR3 runs 15 residues. Deletions cut 0 bases from V and 3 bases from J, with 12 bases between. Germline lookup yields CDR1 LNHNV and CDR2 YYDKDF (reference sequence). Only in-frame clones appear in the TCRdb table, and some are missing; sequencing was by immunoSEQ multiplex PCR. The sample has 200,000 or so clones; nearly 85% are singletons. The source is a woman aged 25 to 39 with acute or convalescent COVID-19. Material: peripheral blood. The V and J genes are TRBV15 and TRBJ2-7, with D unresolved. The CDR3 sequence is CATSRDNGLLYEQYF. CDR3 DNA: TGTGCCACCAGCAGAGATAATGGCCTCCTCTACGAGCAGTACTTC.